The rows below give T cell receptor beta chains drawn from one sample of a study of T-cell reconstitution after alpha-beta-depleted transplantation in children. MiXCR was run by TCRdb on the PCR reads, yielding one entry per CDR3 protein. The sample carries around 140,000 distinct CDR3 sequences, around 8.8% recorded once. Sequencing used PBMCs, mostly from graft donor cells, obtained 180 days after TCRalphabeta/CD19-depleted stem cell transplant. All receptors come from a female patient aged 2-15 years who had a stem cell transplant for congenital amegakaryocytic thrombocytopenia, so the T cells may come from the graft donor. The CDR3 runs from the conserved cysteine through the conserved F or W. A D gene is named only where the DNA matches it firmly. Not all rows give a size; the values are once, few, many and, for expanded clones, a class.

J | D | size | V | CDR3 | DNA
TRBJ2-5 | TRBD2 | many | TRBV5-6 | CASLPGLAGGYQETQYF | TGTGCCAGCCTACCGGGACTAGCGGGAGGGTACCAAGAGACCCAGTACTTC
TRBJ1-6 | . | many | TRBV5-1 | CASRPGQRNSPLHF | TGCGCCAGCCGCCCCGGGCAGAGGAATTCACCCCTCCACTTT
TRBJ2-7 | TRBD2 | many | TRBV12-3/TRBV12-4 | CASSPAGVYEQYF | TGTGCCAGCAGCCCCGCGGGGGTCTACGAGCAGTACTTC
TRBJ2-1 | . | many | TRBV12-3/TRBV12-4 | CASTMGISYNEQFF | TGTGCCAGCACGATGGGGATCTCCTACAATGAGCAGTTCTTC
TRBJ2-7 | . | few | TRBV20-1 | CSARDLAPTRTYEQYF | TGCAGTGCTAGAGATCTTGCCCCGACGAGGACCTACGAGCAGTACTTC
TRBJ2-7 | TRBD2 | many | TRBV20-1 | CSAIPTTSPYEQYF | TGCAGTGCTATCCCAACGACTAGCCCCTACGAGCAGTACTTC
TRBJ2-2 | . | many | TRBV20-1 | CSARALAVNTGELFF | TGCAGTGCCCGGGCGTTGGCAGTGAACACCGGGGAGCTGTTTTTT
TRBJ2-1 | TRBD2 | many | TRBV12-3/TRBV12-4 | CASTPSGRYNEQFF | TGTGCCAGCACCCCTAGCGGGAGGTACAATGAGCAGTTCTTC
TRBJ2-3 | . | many | TRBV11-2 | CASSSRTTGTSTDTQYF | TGTGCCAGCAGCTCCAGAACGACAGGAACTAGCACAGATACGCAGTATTTT
TRBJ2-3 | TRBD2 | many | TRBV20-1 | CSASGREGGTDTQYF | TGCAGTGCTAGTGGCCGGGAGGGAGGCACAGATACGCAGTATTTT
TRBJ1-5 | TRBD1 | . | TRBV4-2 | CASSHNGAGGGNQPQHF | TGTGCCAGCAGCCATAACGGGGCAGGGGGCGGCAATCAGCCCCAGCATTTT
TRBJ1-5 | TRBD1 | many | TRBV12-3/TRBV12-4 | CASSWGQGDQPQHF | TGTGCCAGCAGTTGGGGACAGGGTGATCAGCCCCAGCATTTT
TRBJ2-5 | . | . | TRBV7-8 | CASSLQGLGAQYF | TGTGCCAGCAGCCTCCAGGGGCTCGGGGCCCAGTACTTC
TRBJ2-7 | TRBD2 | many | TRBV7-2 | CASTRDQGLAPSYEQYF | TGTGCCAGCACCAGAGATCAGGGACTAGCCCCCTCCTACGAGCAGTACTTC
TRBJ1-2 | . | few | TRBV5-1 | CASSFGGDHSGYTF | TGCGCCAGCAGCTTCGGAGGGGATCATTCTGGCTACACCTTC
TRBJ2-2 | TRBD1 | many | TRBV12-3/TRBV12-4 | CASSLRTGATGELFF | TGTGCCAGCAGTTTACGAACAGGGGCGACCGGGGAGCTGTTTTTT
TRBJ1-6 | . | many | TRBV6-5 | CASSYFRGQKYNSPLHF | TGTGCCAGCAGTTACTTTAGGGGACAAAAATATAATTCACCCCTCCACTTT
TRBJ2-2 | . | many | TRBV5-1 | CASSLVAGCTGELFF | TGCGCCAGCAGCTTGGTAGCAGGGTGCACCGGGGAGCTGTTTTTT
TRBJ2-4 | TRBD2 | . | TRBV7-4 | CASRPQGGLAGRVEKNIQYF | TGTGCCAGCCGCCCCCAGGGGGGACTAGCGGGGAGGGTGGAAAAAAACATTCAGTACTTC
TRBJ2-5 | TRBD2 | few | TRBV27 | CASRATSGAGETQYF | TGTGCCAGCAGGGCTACTAGCGGGGCAGGCGAGACCCAGTACTTC
TRBJ2-7 | TRBD1 | many | TRBV7-2 | CASSWTGDPYEQYF | TGTGCCAGCAGCTGGACAGGGGACCCCTACGAGCAGTACTTC
TRBJ2-3 | TRBD2 | many | TRBV10-3 | CAISAGEGDTQYF | TGTGCCATCAGTGCGGGGGAGGGGGATACGCAGTATTTT
TRBJ1-1 | . | many | TRBV12-3/TRBV12-4 | CASSFRWRNTEAFF | TGTGCCAGCAGTTTTCGGTGGAGGAACACTGAAGCTTTCTTT
TRBJ2-5 | TRBD1 | many | TRBV7-2 | CASSSRGRGETQYF | TGTGCCAGCAGCTCCAGGGGGCGCGGGGAGACCCAGTACTTC
TRBJ2-7 | TRBD2 | many | TRBV28 | CASYSGFSGTRSYEQYF | TGTGCCAGCTATTCAGGTTTTAGCGGGACAAGGTCCTACGAGCAGTACTTC
TRBJ1-2 | TRBD1 | few | TRBV4-1 | CASSQAGQGVDGYTF | TGCGCCAGCAGCCAAGCAGGACAGGGCGTTGATGGCTACACCTTC
TRBJ1-6 | . | . | TRBV5-1 | CAISSQGGTISPLHF | TGCGCCATCAGCAGCCAAGGGGGAACCATTTCACCCCTCCACTTT
TRBJ2-5 | . | many | TRBV28 | CASSLPTVQETQYF | TGTGCCAGCAGTCTACCAACCGTACAAGAGACCCAGTACTTC
TRBJ1-3 | . | . | TRBV15 | CATSRGKGRNTIYF | TGTGCCACCAGCAGAGGGAAAGGGAGAAACACCATATATTTT
TRBJ2-3 | TRBD2 | few | TRBV18 | CASSPRLAGGTDTQYF | TGTGCCAGCTCCCCCCGACTAGCGGGAGGCACAGATACGCAGTATTTT
TRBJ2-7 | TRBD2 | many | TRBV20-1 | CSARMDWGTSSYEQYF | TGCAGTGCTAGAATGGATTGGGGGACTAGCTCCTACGAGCAGTACTTC
TRBJ1-5 | TRBD1 | few | TRBV20-1 | CSALGTGSSNQPQHF | TGCAGTGCCCTGGGGACAGGGAGCAGCAATCAGCCCCAGCATTTT
TRBJ1-5 | . | many | TRBV6-2/TRBV6-3 | CASSSGTVGDQPQHF | TGTGCCAGCAGCAGCGGGACGGTAGGAGATCAGCCCCAGCATTTT
TRBJ1-6 | . | . | TRBV12-3/TRBV12-4 | CASSPRRSLLNSPLHF | TGTGCCAGCAGCCCCCGGCGGTCCCTCCTAAATTCACCCCTCCACTTT
TRBJ2-2 | . | . | TRBV30 | CAYYSAGISNTGELFF | TGTGCCTACTACTCCGCGGGAATATCGAACACCGGGGAGCTGTTTTTT
TRBJ2-3 | TRBD1 | . | TRBV24-1 | CATSDFGGQGSQYF | TGTGCCACCAGTGATTTCGGGGGACAGGGTTCGCAGTATTTT
TRBJ1-2 | . | . | TRBV12-2 | CASRPFRCYGYTF | TGTGCAAGTCGCCCATTCCGGTGTTATGGCTACACCTTC
TRBJ1-2 | . | many | TRBV10-3 | CAISEDRRAWNYGYTF | TGTGCCATCAGTGAAGACCGGCGGGCTTGGAACTATGGCTACACCTTC
TRBJ1-1 | . | many | TRBV5-1 | CASSLDVGTEAFF | TGCGCCAGCAGCTTGGATGTGGGCACTGAAGCTTTCTTT
TRBJ1-1 | . | many | TRBV20-1 | CSAIRYRNTEAFF | TGCAGTGCGATCAGATACAGGAACACTGAAGCTTTCTTT
TRBJ2-7 | . | many | TRBV20-1 | CSAMFGYEQYF | TGCAGTGCTATGTTTGGGTACGAGCAGTACTTC
TRBJ2-7 | . | few | TRBV12-3/TRBV12-4 | CASSFLAGPYEQYF | TGTGCCAGCAGTTTTCTTGCCGGACCCTACGAGCAGTACTTC